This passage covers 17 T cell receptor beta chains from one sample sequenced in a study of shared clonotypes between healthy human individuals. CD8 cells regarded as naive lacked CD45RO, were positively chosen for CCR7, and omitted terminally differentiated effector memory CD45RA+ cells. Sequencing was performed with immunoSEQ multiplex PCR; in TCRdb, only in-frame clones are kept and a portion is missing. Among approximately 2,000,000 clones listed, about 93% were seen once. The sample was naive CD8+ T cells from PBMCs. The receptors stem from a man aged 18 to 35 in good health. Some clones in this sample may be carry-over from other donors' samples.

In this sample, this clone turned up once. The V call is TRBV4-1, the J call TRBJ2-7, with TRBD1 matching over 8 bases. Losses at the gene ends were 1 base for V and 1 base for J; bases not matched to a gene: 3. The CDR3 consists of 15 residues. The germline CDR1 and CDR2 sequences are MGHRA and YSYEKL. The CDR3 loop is CASSQGTGISYEQYF. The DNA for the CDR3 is TGCGCCAGCAGCCAAGGGACAGGGATATCCTACGAGCAGTACTTC.

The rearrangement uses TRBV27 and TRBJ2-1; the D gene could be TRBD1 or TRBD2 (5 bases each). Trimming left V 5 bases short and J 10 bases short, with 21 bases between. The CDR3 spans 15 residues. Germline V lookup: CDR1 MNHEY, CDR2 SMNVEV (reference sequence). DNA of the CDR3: TGTGCCAGCAGTCCAAGGGACGGTCGAGCAGGAGAGCAGTTCTTC. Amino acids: CASSPRDGRAGEQFF.

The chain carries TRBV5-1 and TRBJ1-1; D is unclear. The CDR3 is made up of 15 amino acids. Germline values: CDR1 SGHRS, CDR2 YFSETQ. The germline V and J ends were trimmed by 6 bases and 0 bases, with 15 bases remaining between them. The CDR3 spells CASTPTGPMNTEAFF. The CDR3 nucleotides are TGCGCCAGCACCCCCACCGGGCCAATGAACACTGAAGCTTTCTTT.

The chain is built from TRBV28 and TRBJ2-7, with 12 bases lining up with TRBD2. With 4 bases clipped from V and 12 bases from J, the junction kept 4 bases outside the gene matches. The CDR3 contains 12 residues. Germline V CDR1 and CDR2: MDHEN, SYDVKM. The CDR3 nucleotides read TGTGCCAGCAGTTCCGGACTAGCGGGGCTGTACTTC. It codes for CASSSGLAGLYF. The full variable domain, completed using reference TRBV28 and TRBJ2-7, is DVKVTQSSRYLVKRTGEKVFLECVQDMDHENMFWYRQDPGLGLRLIYFSYDVKMKEKGDIPEGYSVSREKKERFSLILESASTNQTSMYLCASSSGLAGLYFGPGTRLTVT.

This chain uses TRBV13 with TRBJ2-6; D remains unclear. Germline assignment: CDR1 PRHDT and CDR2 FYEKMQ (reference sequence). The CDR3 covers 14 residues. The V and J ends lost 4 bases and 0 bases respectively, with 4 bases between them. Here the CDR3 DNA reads TGTGCCAGCAGCTGGGGCTCTGGGGCCAACGTCCTGACTTTC. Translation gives CASSWGSGANVLTF.

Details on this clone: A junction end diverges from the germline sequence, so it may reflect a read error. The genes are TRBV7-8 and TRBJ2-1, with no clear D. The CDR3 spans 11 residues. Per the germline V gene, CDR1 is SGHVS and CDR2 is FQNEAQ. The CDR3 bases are TGTGCCAGCAGCTTAGGCCCGGACCCCGTCTTC. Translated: CASSLGPDPVF.

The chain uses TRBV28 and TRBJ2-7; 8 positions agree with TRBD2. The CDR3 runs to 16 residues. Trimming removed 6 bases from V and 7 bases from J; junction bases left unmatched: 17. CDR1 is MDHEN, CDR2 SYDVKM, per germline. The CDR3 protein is CASSRRTSLLPIEQYF. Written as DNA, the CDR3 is TGTGCCAGCAGCCGAAGGACTAGCCTCCTGCCGATTGAGCAGTACTTC.

The CDR3: CSVADRSNEKLFF. CDR3 DNA: TGCAGCGTTGCCGACAGGTCTAATGAAAAACTGTTTTTT. This rearrangement joins TRBV29-1 to TRBJ1-4, with D perhaps matching TRBD1 (6 bases). The germline CDR1 and CDR2 sequences are SQVTM and ANQGSEA. The CDR3 sequence is 13 residues long. The V end lost 4 bases, the J end lost 3 bases, and 9 bases lay between the germline ends. The whole variable domain, filled in from reference TRBV29-1 and TRBJ1-4, reads SAVISQKPSRDICQRGTSLTIQCQVDSQVTMMFWYRQQPGQSLTLIATANQGSEATYESGFVIDKFPISRPNLTFSTLTVSNMSPEDSSIYLCSVADRSNEKLFFGSGTQLSVL.

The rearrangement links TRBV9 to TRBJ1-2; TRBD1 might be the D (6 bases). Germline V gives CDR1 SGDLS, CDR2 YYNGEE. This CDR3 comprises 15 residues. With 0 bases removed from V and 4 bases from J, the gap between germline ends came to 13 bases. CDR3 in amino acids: CASSVVAGGAYGYTF. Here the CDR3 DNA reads TGTGCCAGCAGCGTAGTTGCCGGGGGGGCCTATGGCTACACCTTC.

In DNA form, the CDR3 reads TGTGCCAGCAGCTTAGGTGCAGCTAACTACGAGCAGTACTTC. Translating gives CASSLGAANYEQYF. This chain uses TRBV7-9 with TRBJ2-7; no clear D gene. CDR1 and CDR2 (germline): SEHNR, FQNEAQ (reference sequence). V was trimmed by 1 base and J by 3 bases, leaving 10 bases between them. This CDR3 spans 14 amino acids.

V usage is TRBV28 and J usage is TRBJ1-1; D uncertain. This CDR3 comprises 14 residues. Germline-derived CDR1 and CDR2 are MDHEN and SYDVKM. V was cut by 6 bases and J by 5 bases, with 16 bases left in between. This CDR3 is CASSPRSGWTEAFF. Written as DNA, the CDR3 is TGTGCCAGCAGCCCCCGCTCTGGTTGGACTGAAGCTTTCTTT.

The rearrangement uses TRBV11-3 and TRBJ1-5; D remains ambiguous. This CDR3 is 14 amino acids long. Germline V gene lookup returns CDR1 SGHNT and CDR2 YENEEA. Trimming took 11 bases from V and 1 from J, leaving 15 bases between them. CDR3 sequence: CAGKSSQSNQPQHF. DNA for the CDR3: TGTGCCGGGAAGTCGTCGCAGAGCAATCAGCCCCAGCATTTT. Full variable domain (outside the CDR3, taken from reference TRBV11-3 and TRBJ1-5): EAGVVQSPRYKIIEKKQPVAFWCNPISGHNTLYWYLQNLGQGPELLIRYENEEAVDDSQLPKDRFSAERLKGVDSTLKIQPAELGDSAVYLCAGKSSQSNQPQHFGDGTRLSIL.

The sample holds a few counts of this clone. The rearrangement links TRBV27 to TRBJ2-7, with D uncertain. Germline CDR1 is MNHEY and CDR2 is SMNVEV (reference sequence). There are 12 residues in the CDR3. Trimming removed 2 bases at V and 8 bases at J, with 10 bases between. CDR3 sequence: CASSLDSTKQYF. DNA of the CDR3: TGTGCCAGCAGTTTAGATTCAACTAAGCAGTACTTC.

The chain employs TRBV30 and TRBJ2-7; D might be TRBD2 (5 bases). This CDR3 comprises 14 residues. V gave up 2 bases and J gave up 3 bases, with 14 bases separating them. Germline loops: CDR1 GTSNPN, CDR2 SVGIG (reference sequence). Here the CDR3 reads CAWSFGSRVYEQYF. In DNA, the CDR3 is TGTGCCTGGAGTTTTGGATCGCGGGTCTACGAGCAGTACTTC.

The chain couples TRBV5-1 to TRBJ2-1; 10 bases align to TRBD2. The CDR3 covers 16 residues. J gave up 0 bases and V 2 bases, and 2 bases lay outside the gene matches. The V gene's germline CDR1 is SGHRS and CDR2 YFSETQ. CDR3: CASSFSGRSSYNEQFF. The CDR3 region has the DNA TGCGCCAGCAGCTTTAGCGGGAGGTCCTCCTACAATGAGCAGTTCTTC.

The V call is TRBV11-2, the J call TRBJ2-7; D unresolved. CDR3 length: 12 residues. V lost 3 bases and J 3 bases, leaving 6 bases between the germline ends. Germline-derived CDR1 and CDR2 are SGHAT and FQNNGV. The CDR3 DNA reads TGTGCCAGCAGCTTCCTCGGCTACGAGCAGTACTTC. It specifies CASSFLGYEQYF. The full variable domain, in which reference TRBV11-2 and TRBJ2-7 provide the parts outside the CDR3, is EAGVAQSPRYKIIEKRQSVAFWCNPISGHATLYWYQQILGQGPKLLIQFQNNGVVDDSQLPKDRFSAERLKGVDSTLKIQPAKLEDSAVYLCASSFLGYEQYFGPGTRLTVT.

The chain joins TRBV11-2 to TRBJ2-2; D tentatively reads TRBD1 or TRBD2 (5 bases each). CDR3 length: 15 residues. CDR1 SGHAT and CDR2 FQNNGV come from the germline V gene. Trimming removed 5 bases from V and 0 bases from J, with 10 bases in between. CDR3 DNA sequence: TGTGCCAGCAGCCGGGGCAGGGCGAACACCGGGGAGCTGTTTTTT. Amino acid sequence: CASSRGRANTGELFF.